A selection of T cell receptor beta chains follows, all from one sample in a study of cytomegalovirus exposure and HLA in healthy donors. Repertoires were generated with immunoSEQ multiplex PCR, while TCRdb's copy carries only in-frame clones and drops some. The sample consists of over 100,000 clones, about four fifths of them appearing once. The sample was PBMCs. The receptors shown here come from a young man in good health and CMV-seronegative. Each CDR3 is given with its conserved first and last residue. Fields, in order: V gene, CDR3 length, D gene, J gene, clone size, CDR3 protein, CDR3 DNA. D genes are given only for firm matches. Size is stated for part of the rows, as once, few or many counts, or as a class when the clone is expanded.

V: TRBV28
length: 14
D: .
J: TRBJ2-5
size: .
CDR3: CASSLVQEEETQYF
DNA: TGTGCCAGCAGTTTGGTTCAGGAAGAAGAGACCCAGTACTTC

V: TRBV6-6
length: 15
D: TRBD1
J: TRBJ1-2
size: .
CDR3: CASSRGTDPNYGYTF
DNA: TGTGCCAGCAGCCGCGGGACAGACCCTAACTATGGCTACACCTTC

V: TRBV7-6
length: 18
D: .
J: TRBJ1-3
size: once
CDR3: CASSTTRGRGTSGNTIYF
DNA: TGTGCCAGCAGCACCACAAGGGGCAGGGGTACTTCGGGAAACACCATATATTTT

V: TRBV2
length: 15
D: TRBD2
J: TRBJ2-7
size: .
CDR3: CASRAESSGGYEQYF
DNA: TGTGCCAGCAGGGCGGAGTCTAGCGGGGGATACGAGCAGTACTTC

V: TRBV9
length: 14
D: .
J: TRBJ1-2
size: few
CDR3: CASSKGGGTYGYTF
DNA: TGTGCCAGCAGCAAAGGGGGGGGAACCTATGGCTACACCTTC

V: TRBV11-2
length: 17
D: TRBD2
J: TRBJ2-3
size: once
CDR3: CASSLGGTSGSTDTQYF
DNA: TGTGCCAGCAGCTTGGGTGGGACTAGCGGGAGCACAGATACGCAGTATTTT

V: TRBV4-1
length: 22
D: TRBD1
J: TRBJ1-1
size: .
CDR3: CASSQVPNRDRGRTGRNTEAFF
DNA: TGCGCCAGCAGCCAAGTCCCAAACCGGGACAGGGGGCGAACAGGGCGGAACACTGAAGCTTTCTTT

V: TRBV6-1
length: 13
D: TRBD1
J: TRBJ1-3
size: .
CDR3: CASSVGQGNTIYF
DNA: TGTGCCAGCAGTGTGGGACAGGGAAACACCATATATTTT

V: TRBV6-5
length: 15
D: .
J: TRBJ1-4
size: few
CDR3: CASSYSSGTNEKLFF
DNA: TGTGCCAGCAGTTACTCGTCGGGAACTAATGAAAAACTGTTTTTT

V: TRBV30
length: 14
D: TRBD1
J: TRBJ1-1
size: .
CDR3: CAWSGDREGAEAFF
DNA: TGTGCCTGGAGTGGGGACAGGGAAGGGGCTGAAGCTTTCTTT

V: TRBV19
length: 16
D: TRBD1
J: TRBJ1-5
size: .
CDR3: CASTEFRGKSNQPQHF
DNA: TGTGCCAGTACCGAATTCAGGGGGAAAAGCAATCAGCCCCAGCATTTT

V: TRBV19
length: 16
D: TRBD2
J: TRBJ2-7
size: few
CDR3: CASSIRPSRGVNEQYF
DNA: TGTGCCAGTAGTATACGTCCTTCCCGGGGGGTCAACGAGCAGTACTTC

V: TRBV4-1
length: 14
D: TRBD1
J: TRBJ2-7
size: .
CDR3: CASSFRDRAYEQYF
DNA: TGCGCCAGCAGCTTCCGGGACAGGGCCTACGAGCAGTACTTC

V: TRBV7-6
length: 17
D: TRBD2
J: TRBJ2-7
size: .
CDR3: CASSLRSGGITSDEQYF
DNA: TGTGCCAGCAGCTTACGGTCGGGAGGGATAACTAGCGACGAGCAGTACTTC

V: TRBV18
length: 14
D: .
J: TRBJ1-2
size: .
CDR3: CASSRQANNYGYTF
DNA: TGTGCCAGCTCACGACAGGCGAATAACTATGGCTACACCTTC

V: TRBV6-6
length: 14
D: .
J: TRBJ1-1
size: .
CDR3: CASSYPGDATEAFF
DNA: TGTGCCAGCAGTTACCCAGGGGACGCCACTGAAGCTTTCTTT

V: TRBV5-6
length: 16
D: .
J: TRBJ1-5
size: few
CDR3: CASSLGRDLGNQPQHF
DNA: TGTGCCAGCAGCTTGGGCCGGGATTTGGGCAATCAGCCCCAGCATTTT

V: TRBV4-2
length: 16
D: TRBD2
J: TRBJ2-2
size: .
CDR3: CASSQGLADSTGELFF
DNA: TGTGCCAGCAGCCAAGGCCTAGCGGACTCAACCGGGGAGCTGTTTTTT

V: TRBV20-1
length: 10
D: TRBD1
J: TRBJ1-2
size: once
CDR3: CSAPTGGYTF
DNA: TGCAGTGCTCCGACAGGGGGCTACACCTTC

V: TRBV27
length: 15
D: .
J: TRBJ1-2
size: .
CDR3: CASRSSWLGAYGYTF
DNA: TGTGCCAGCAGATCGTCGTGGTTAGGAGCCTATGGCTACACCTTC

V: TRBV25-1
length: 13
D: TRBD1
J: TRBJ1-1
size: .
CDR3: CASSKQGFTEAFF
DNA: TGTGCCAGCAGCAAACAGGGGTTCACTGAAGCTTTCTTT

V: TRBV2
length: 13
D: TRBD1
J: TRBJ2-7
size: .
CDR3: CASGTGGGYEQYF
DNA: TGTGCCAGCGGTACAGGGGGCGGCTACGAGCAGTACTTC

V: TRBV9
length: 15
D: TRBD2
J: TRBJ2-1
size: once
CDR3: CASSRGLAPYNEQFF
DNA: TGTGCCAGCAGCCGAGGACTAGCGCCCTACAATGAGCAGTTCTTC

V: TRBV4-3
length: 18
D: TRBD2
J: TRBJ2-7
size: .
CDR3: CASSHIAGGPSGSYEQYF
DNA: TGCGCCAGCAGCCATATAGCGGGGGGGCCGTCGGGATCCTACGAGCAGTACTTC

V: TRBV2
length: 19
D: TRBD2
J: TRBJ2-3
size: .
CDR3: CASSGWGERTSGPTDTQYF
DNA: TGTGCCAGCAGTGGATGGGGCGAGAGGACTAGCGGACCCACAGATACGCAGTATTTT

V: TRBV5-1
length: 14
D: .
J: TRBJ2-1
size: .
CDR3: CASSLSSPYNEQFF
DNA: TGCGCCAGCAGCTTGTCTAGCCCTTACAATGAGCAGTTCTTC

V: TRBV11-2
length: 14
D: .
J: TRBJ1-1
size: once
CDR3: CASIKQGLNTEAFF
DNA: TGTGCCAGCATCAAACAGGGTCTGAACACTGAAGCTTTCTTT

V: TRBV6-5
length: 15
D: TRBD1
J: TRBJ2-7
size: .
CDR3: CASSSPGQGRYEQYF
DNA: TGTGCCAGCAGTTCTCCGGGACAGGGGAGGTACGAGCAGTACTTC

V: TRBV2
length: 13
D: .
J: TRBJ1-1
size: few
CDR3: CASSGSWNTEAFF
DNA: TGTGCCAGCAGTGGGAGTTGGAACACTGAAGCTTTCTTT